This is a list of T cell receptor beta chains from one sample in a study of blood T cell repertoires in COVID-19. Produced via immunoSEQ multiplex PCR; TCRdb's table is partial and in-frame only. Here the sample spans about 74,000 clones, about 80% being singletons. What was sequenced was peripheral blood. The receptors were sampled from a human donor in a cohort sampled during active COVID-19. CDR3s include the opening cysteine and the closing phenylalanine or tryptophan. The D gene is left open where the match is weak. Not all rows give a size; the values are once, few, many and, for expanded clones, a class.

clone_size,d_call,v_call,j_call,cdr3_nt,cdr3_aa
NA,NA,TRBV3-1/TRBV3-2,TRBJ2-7,TGTGCCAGCAGCCAAACCCGCCAGGAGCAGTACTTC,CASSQTRQEQYF
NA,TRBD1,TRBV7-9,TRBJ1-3,TGTGCCAGCAGCCCCCGGGACAGTCTTAGGGGGTTCTCTGGAAACACCATATATTTT,CASSPRDSLRGFSGNTIYF
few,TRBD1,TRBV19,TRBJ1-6,TGTGCCAGTAGTTTAGGACAGGCTACCTATAATTCACCCCTCCACTTT,CASSLGQATYNSPLHF
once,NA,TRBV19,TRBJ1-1,TGTGCCAGTAGTCAGAACACTGAAGCTTTCTTT,CASSQNTEAFF
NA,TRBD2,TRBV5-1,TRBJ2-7,TGCGCCAGCAGCTTGGAAGGCGGGAGTATGTACGAGCAGTACTTC,CASSLEGGSMYEQYF
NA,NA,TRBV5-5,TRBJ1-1,TGTGCCAGCAGCTTGGGGGCAAGCCCTGAAGCTTTCTTT,CASSLGASPEAFF
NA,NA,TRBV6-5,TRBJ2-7,TGTGCCAGCAGCCCAGGGTCAACCTACGAGCAGTACTTC,CASSPGSTYEQYF
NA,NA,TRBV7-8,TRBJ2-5,TGTGCCAGCAGCCTAGGATGGACAGTCCAAGAGACCCAGTACTTC,CASSLGWTVQETQYF
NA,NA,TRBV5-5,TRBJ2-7,TGTGCCAGCAGCATCCAACCCTGGGGACTGACTAGCTACGAGCAGTACTTC,CASSIQPWGLTSYEQYF
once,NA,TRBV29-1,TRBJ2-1,TGCAGCGTTGAGGAGACGGCTAGCTCCTACAATGAGCAGTTCTTC,CSVEETASSYNEQFF
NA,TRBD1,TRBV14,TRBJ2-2,TGTGCCAGCAGCCAGGACAGGGCGAACACCGGGGAGCTGTTTTTT,CASSQDRANTGELFF
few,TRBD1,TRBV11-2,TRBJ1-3,TGTGCCAGCAGCCCGGAGACAGGGGGCCACTCTGGAAACACCATATATTTT,CASSPETGGHSGNTIYF
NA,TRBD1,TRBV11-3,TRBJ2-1,TGTGCCAGCAGCGAGACAGGGGTATGGAATGAGCAGTTCTTC,CASSETGVWNEQFF